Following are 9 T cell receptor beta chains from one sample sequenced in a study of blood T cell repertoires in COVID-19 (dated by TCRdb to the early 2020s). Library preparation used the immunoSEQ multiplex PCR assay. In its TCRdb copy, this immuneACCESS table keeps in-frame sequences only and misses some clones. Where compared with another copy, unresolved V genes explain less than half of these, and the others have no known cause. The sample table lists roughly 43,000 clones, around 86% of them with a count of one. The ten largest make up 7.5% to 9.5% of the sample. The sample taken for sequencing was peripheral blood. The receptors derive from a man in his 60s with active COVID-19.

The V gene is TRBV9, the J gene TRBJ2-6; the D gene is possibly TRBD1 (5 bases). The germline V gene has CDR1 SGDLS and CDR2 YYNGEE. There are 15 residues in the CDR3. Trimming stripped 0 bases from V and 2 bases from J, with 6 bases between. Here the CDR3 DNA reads TGTGCCAGCAGCGTAGTGGACACTGGGGCCAACGTCCTGACTTTC. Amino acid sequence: CASSVVDTGANVLTF.

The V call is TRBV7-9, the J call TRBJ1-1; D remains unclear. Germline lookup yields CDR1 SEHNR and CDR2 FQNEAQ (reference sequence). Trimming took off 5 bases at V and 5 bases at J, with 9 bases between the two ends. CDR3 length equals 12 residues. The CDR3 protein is CASSKAGTEAFF. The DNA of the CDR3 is TGTGCCAGCAGCAAGGCGGGGACTGAAGCTTTCTTT.

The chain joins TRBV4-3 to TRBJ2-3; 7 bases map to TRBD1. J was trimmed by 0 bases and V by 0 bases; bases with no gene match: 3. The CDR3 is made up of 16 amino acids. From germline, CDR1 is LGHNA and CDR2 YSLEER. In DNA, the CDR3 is TGCGCCAGCAGCCAAGATAGGACAGGAAGCACAGATACGCAGTATTTT. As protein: CASSQDRTGSTDTQYF.

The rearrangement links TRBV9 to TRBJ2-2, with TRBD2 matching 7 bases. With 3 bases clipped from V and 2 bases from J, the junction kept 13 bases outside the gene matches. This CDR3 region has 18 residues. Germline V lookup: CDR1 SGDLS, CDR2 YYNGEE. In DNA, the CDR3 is TGTGCCAGCAGCGGATTAGGCGGGAGAAGAAAAAACACCGGGGAGCTGTTTTTT. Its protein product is CASSGLGGRRKNTGELFF.

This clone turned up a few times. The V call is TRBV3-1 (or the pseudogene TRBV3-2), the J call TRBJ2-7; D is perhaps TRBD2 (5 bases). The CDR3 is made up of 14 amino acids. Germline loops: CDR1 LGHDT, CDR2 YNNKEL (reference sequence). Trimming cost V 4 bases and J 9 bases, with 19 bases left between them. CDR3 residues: CASSPTVGGNTQYF. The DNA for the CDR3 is TGTGCCAGCAGCCCTACTGTCGGAGGAAATACGCAGTACTTC.

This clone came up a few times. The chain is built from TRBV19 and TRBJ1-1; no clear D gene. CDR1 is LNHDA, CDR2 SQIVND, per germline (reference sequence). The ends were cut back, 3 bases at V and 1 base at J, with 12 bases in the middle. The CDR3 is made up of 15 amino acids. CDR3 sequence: CASSIGLQANTEAFF. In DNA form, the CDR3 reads TGTGCCAGTAGTATTGGGCTTCAAGCGAACACTGAAGCTTTCTTT.

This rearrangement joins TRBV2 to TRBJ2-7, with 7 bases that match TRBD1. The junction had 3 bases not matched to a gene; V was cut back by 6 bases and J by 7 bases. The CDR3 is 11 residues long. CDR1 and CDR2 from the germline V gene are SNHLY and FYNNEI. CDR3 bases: TGTGCCAGCAGACAGGGGATAGAGCAGTACTTC. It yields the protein CASRQGIEQYF. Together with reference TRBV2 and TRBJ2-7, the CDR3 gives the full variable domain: EPEVTQTPSHQVTQMGQEVILRCVPISNHLYFYWYRQILGQKVEFLVSFYNNEISEKSEIFDDQFSVERPDGSNFTLKIRSTKLEDSAMYFCASRQGIEQYFGPGTRLTVT.

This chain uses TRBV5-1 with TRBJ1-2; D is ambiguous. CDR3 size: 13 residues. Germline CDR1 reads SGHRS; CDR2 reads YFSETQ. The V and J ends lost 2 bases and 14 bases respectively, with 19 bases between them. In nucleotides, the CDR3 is TGCGCCAGCAGCTTTGGAGTTGGGCCCGGGGAGACCTTC. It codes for CASSFGVGPGETF.

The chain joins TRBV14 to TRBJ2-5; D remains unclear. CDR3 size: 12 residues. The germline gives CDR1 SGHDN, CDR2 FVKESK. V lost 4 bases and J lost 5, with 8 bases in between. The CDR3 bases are TGTGCCAGCAGCCGCCAACTGGAGACCCAGTACTTC. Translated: CASSRQLETQYF.